This TCR beta chain was identified in a study of OX40 agonist ivuxolimab in advanced cancers. There are 12 residues in the CDR3. CDR1 is MDHEN, CDR2 SYDVKM, per germline. Trimming pared 2 bases from V and 14 bases from J, leaving 15 bases between. Study-level findings and limits: Among patients with partial responses at 0.1-3.0 mg/kg, clonal expansion was among the lowest.

In the case of this clone: Its antigen is currently unknown.

The protocol was immunoSEQ multiplex PCR, while the TCRdb copy is restricted to in-frame clones and leaves out a portion. The table lists approximately 65,000 clones, about nine tenths of them singletons. The gene calls are TRBV28 and TRBJ2-5; D possibly corresponds to TRBD2 (5 bases). Sequenced material: CD4+ or CD8+ T cells sorted from blood, taken in a trial of the OX40 agonist ivuxolimab. This TCR came from an adult with an advanced solid tumor such as melanoma, head and neck, liver or kidney cancer. In DNA, the CDR3 is TGTGCCAGCAGTTTAGAGGGCTACCCCGCATACTTC. Protein: CASSLEGYPAYF.